One sample yielded the 22 T cell receptor beta chains listed below, sequenced in a study of shared clonotypes between healthy human individuals. Generated by immunoSEQ multiplex PCR, the TCRdb table keeps only in-frame clones and is missing some. The sample yields about 2.2 million clones, about 93% seen once. As defined, naive CD8 cells were CD45RO-negative and positively selected for CCR7, with terminally differentiated effector memory CD45RA+ cells excluded. The source material was naive CD8+ T cells from PBMCs. The receptors stem from a man between 18 and 35 years old in good health. Some clones in this sample may be carry-over from other donors' samples.

Points on this clone: Other DNA variants within this sample encode the same CDR3. The chain combines TRBV27 with TRBJ2-5; 10 bases align to TRBD1. This CDR3 has 16 residues. Germline-derived CDR1 and CDR2 are MNHEY and SMNVEV (reference sequence). The ends lost 0 bases at V and 3 bases at J; junction bases unmatched: 4. The CDR3 reads CASSLSPGTGEETQYF. CDR3 bases: TGTGCCAGCAGTTTATCCCCCGGGACAGGGGAAGAGACCCAGTACTTC.

This chain uses TRBV19 with TRBJ1-1; the D gene is possibly TRBD1 (5 bases). V was trimmed by 6 bases and J by 2 bases, leaving 19 bases between them. This CDR3 spans 16 amino acids. The V gene's germline CDR1 is LNHDA and CDR2 SQIVND (reference sequence). In nucleotides, the CDR3 is TGTGCCAGTAGCCGGGACCGCGAAGGGGATAACACTGAAGCTTTCTTT. This codes for CASSRDREGDNTEAFF.

The V gene is TRBV21-1, the J gene TRBJ2-7; TRBD2 is the table's D call, not checked against the DNA. TRBV21-1 represents a pseudogene. CDR3 length: 15 amino acids. CDR3 bases: TGTGCCAGCAGCAAGACTAGCACCAACACCTACGAGCAGTACTTC. This codes for CASSKTSTNTYEQYF.

This chain uses TRBV2 with TRBJ2-7; 7 bases fit TRBD2. The CDR3 extends over 16 amino acids. Germline-derived CDR1 and CDR2 are SNHLY and FYNNEI. Unmatched junction bases numbered 11, after V lost 6 bases and J lost 0 bases. In DNA form, the CDR3 reads TGTGCCAGCAGGGTGACTAGCCCCAAGAGCTCCTACGAGCAGTACTTC. It translates to CASRVTSPKSSYEQYF.

For the CDR3, the DNA is TGTGCCAGCAGCCTTACAACAGGGGTGAACACTGAAGCTTTCTTT. Its translation: CASSLTTGVNTEAFF. The chain uses TRBV7-3 and TRBJ1-1; 7 nucleotides agree with TRBD1. The V gene's germline CDR1 is SGHTA and CDR2 FQGTGA. V lost 5 bases to trimming and J lost 0 bases; unmatched junction nucleotides: 6. CDR3 length: 15 amino acids. Together with reference TRBV7-3 and TRBJ1-1, the CDR3 gives the full variable domain: GAGVSQTPSNKVTEKGKYVELRCDPISGHTALYWYRQSLGQGPEFLIYFQGTGAADDSGLPNDRFFAVRPEGSVSTLKIQRTERGDSAVYLCASSLTTGVNTEAFFGQGTRLTVV.

This chain uses TRBV28 with TRBJ2-1; the match to TRBD1 covers 8 bases. V was pared by 5 bases and J by 4 bases, with 7 bases of the junction left unmatched. CDR3 length: 15 amino acids. CDR1 is MDHEN and CDR2 is SYDVKM in the germline V gene. CDR3 nucleotide sequence: TGTGCCAGCAGTGCCGACAGGGGCCTGTACAATGAGCAGTTCTTC. Its protein product is CASSADRGLYNEQFF.

This rearrangement joins TRBV7-9 to TRBJ2-2; D ambiguous. Germline CDR1 reads SEHNR; CDR2 reads FQNEAQ (reference sequence). The CDR3 spans 15 residues. The V gene lost 1 base and the J gene lost 9 bases, with 15 bases spanning the gap. In DNA form, the CDR3 reads TGTGCCAGCAGCTTAGTATCCGATCCCCACCGGGAGCTGTTTTTT. It specifies CASSLVSDPHRELFF.

This chain connects TRBV4-1 to TRBJ2-3; tentative D call: TRBD1 (7 bases). V was cut by 0 bases and J by 0 bases, with 13 bases left in between. Germline CDR1 and CDR2: MGHRA and YSYEKL. The CDR3 runs to 17 residues. The CDR3 nucleotides read TGCGCCAGCAGCCAAGATGGAGGGGGCCTTAGCACAGATACGCAGTATTTT. This sequence encodes CASSQDGGGLSTDTQYF.

In its sample, this clone was seen once. V and J are TRBV4-2 and TRBJ2-7; D is ambiguous. Germline CDR1 is LGHNA and CDR2 is YNFKEQ. V was cut by 0 bases and J by 3 bases, with 15 bases left in between. This CDR3 contains 16 residues. This chain's CDR3 is CASSQDRVADGYEQYF. In DNA form, the CDR3 reads TGTGCCAGCAGCCAAGATCGGGTCGCCGACGGCTACGAGCAGTACTTC.

The rearrangement links TRBV6-1 to TRBJ2-2, with a tentative D call TRBD1 (6 bases). The CDR3 sequence is 12 residues long. Germline loops: CDR1 MNHNS, CDR2 SASEGT. V dropped 6 bases and J dropped 8 bases, with 10 bases sitting between them. CDR3 sequence reads: CASSEGEGELFF. CDR3 nucleotide sequence: TGTGCCAGCAGCGAGGGGGAGGGGGAGCTGTTTTTT.

J is TRBJ1-2 and V is TRBV19; D is uncertain. This CDR3 has 13 amino acids. Germline-derived CDR1 and CDR2 are LNHDA and SQIVND (reference sequence). V lost 7 bases and J lost 3, with 12 bases in between. The CDR3 sequence is CASTPDGYYGYTF. The CDR3 DNA follows: TGTGCCAGTACTCCGGACGGCTACTATGGCTACACCTTC. The whole variable domain, filled in from reference TRBV19 and TRBJ1-2, reads DGGITQSPKYLFRKEGQNVTLSCEQNLNHDAMYWYRQDPGQGLRLIYYSQIVNDFQKGDIAEGYSVSREKKESFPLTVTSAQKNPTAFYLCASTPDGYYGYTFGSGTRLTVV.

The chain couples TRBV19 to TRBJ1-5; weak D call: TRBD1 (5 bases). The CDR3 loop spans 19 amino acids. Trimming pared 3 bases from V and 0 bases from J, leaving 21 bases between. Germline CDR1 is LNHDA and CDR2 is SQIVND (reference sequence). Here the CDR3 DNA reads TGTGCCAGTAGTATTGGGGGGATTTACGCCTCTTATAGCAATCAGCCCCAGCATTTT. Its translation is CASSIGGIYASYSNQPQHF.

The genes are TRBV27 and TRBJ2-1; D gene uncertain. Trimming stripped 6 bases from V and 0 bases from J, with 12 bases between. The CDR3 consists of 15 residues. Per the germline V gene, CDR1 is MNHEY and CDR2 is SMNVEV (reference sequence). CDR3 in DNA: TGTGCCAGCAGAATTAGGGCTAGCTCCTACAATGAGCAGTTCTTC. Protein sequence: CASRIRASSYNEQFF.

J is TRBJ2-1 and V is TRBV7-9; 12 bases align to TRBD2. With 5 bases clipped from V and 8 bases from J, the junction kept 13 bases outside the gene matches. Germline V gene sequence: CDR1 SEHNR, CDR2 FQNEAQ (reference sequence). This CDR3 comprises 17 residues. The CDR3 nucleotides read TGTGCCAGCAGCGCCCGGACTAGCGGGGCTATCTTGGATGAGCAGTTCTTC. Protein sequence: CASSARTSGAILDEQFF.

The chain recombines TRBV19 with TRBJ2-7, with 8 bases lining up with TRBD2. J lost 1 base, V lost 5 bases, and 7 bases had no gene match. Per germline, CDR1 LNHDA and CDR2 SQIVND (reference sequence). CDR3 length equals 15 residues. DNA of the CDR3: TGTGCCAGTAGTTCAACTAGCGGCGAATCCTACGAGCAGTACTTC. It translates to CASSSTSGESYEQYF.

V and J are TRBV4-1 and TRBJ2-7; no definite D call. The CDR3 sequence is 14 residues long. Trimming shortened V by 0 bases and J by 1 base, and 7 bases separated the two germline ends. The germline V gene encodes CDR1 MGHRA and CDR2 YSYEKL. As DNA, the CDR3 is TGCGCCAGCAGCCAAGATCGCTATTCCTACGAGCAGTACTTC. Residues: CASSQDRYSYEQYF.

The genes are TRBV5-5 and TRBJ2-7, with D possibly TRBD1 on 5 matching bases. Germline V gene lookup returns CDR1 SGHKS and CDR2 YYEKEE (reference sequence). The length of the CDR3 is 18 residues. Trimming removed 0 bases from V and 4 bases from J, with 23 bases in between. CDR3 nucleotides: TGTGCCAGCAGCTTGGCCTGGACATCCGACGACTCCCGTTACGAGCAGTACTTC. It encodes CASSLAWTSDDSRYEQYF.

The V and J genes are TRBV14 and TRBJ2-7; D is uncertain. Germline V CDR1 and CDR2: SGHDN, FVKESK. V lost 0 bases and J 2 bases, leaving 11 bases between the germline ends. The CDR3 extends over 15 amino acids. CDR3 loop: CASSQDMGSTYEQYF. CDR3 nucleotides: TGTGCCAGCAGCCAAGATATGGGTTCCACCTACGAGCAGTACTTC. Complete variable domain (other parts from reference TRBV14 and TRBJ2-7): EAGVTQFPSHSVIEKGQTVTLRCDPISGHDNLYWYRRVMGKEIKFLLHFVKESKQDESGMPNNRFLAERTGGTYSTLKVQPAELEDSGVYFCASSQDMGSTYEQYFGPGTRLTVT.

This chain connects TRBV7-8 to TRBJ2-7; D might be TRBD1 (6 bases). Looked up from germline, CDR1 is SGHVS and CDR2 is FQNEAQ. CDR3 length: 16 amino acids. V was trimmed by 2 bases and J by 5 bases, leaving 19 bases between them. CDR3 DNA: TGTGCCAGCAGCTTACGGTCTGGAGACAGGTCCCACGAGCAGTACTTC. Amino acid sequence: CASSLRSGDRSHEQYF.

Comment on this clone: Other DNA variants within this sample encode the same CDR3. The chain couples TRBV2 to TRBJ1-2; D is perhaps TRBD1 (5 bases). CDR1 is SNHLY, CDR2 FYNNEI, per germline. The V end lost 2 bases, the J end lost 2 bases, and 6 bases lay between the germline ends. This CDR3 is built from 13 residues. The CDR3 bases are TGTGCCAGCAGTGAACGGGGGAACTATGGCTACACCTTC. It specifies CASSERGNYGYTF.

The chain links TRBV9 to TRBJ2-1; possible D gene TRBD1, 5 bases. The CDR3 spans 16 residues. Trimming took 4 bases from V and 8 from J, leaving 22 bases between them. The germline V gene has CDR1 SGDLS and CDR2 YYNGEE. DNA of the CDR3: TGTGCCAGCAGCCCCCCCAATCCGGTTTGGGGCGATGAGCAGTTCTTC. This sequence encodes CASSPPNPVWGDEQFF.

The V and J genes are TRBV27 and TRBJ2-3, with D perhaps matching TRBD2 (6 bases). The CDR3 is 14 residues long. The germline CDR1 and CDR2 sequences are MNHEY and SMNVEV (reference sequence). The germline V and J ends were trimmed by 2 bases and 4 bases, with 10 bases remaining between them. The DNA of the CDR3 is TGTGCCAGCAGTTTAATGCGGGATCCAGATACGCAGTATTTT. It translates to CASSLMRDPDTQYF.